Listed here are 10 T cell receptor beta chains from one sample, sequenced in a study of persistence of HIV-infected CD4 T cells. An overlapping HIV-1 Gag peptide pool stimulated these cells at roughly 1 ug/peptide/mL. Sorted nonresponding memory CD4+ T cells were CD40L-negative, CD69-negative, CD45RO-high. These receptors' antigens are unknown. This was the immunoSEQ version 4 assay in survey mode. The assay was immunoSEQ multiplex PCR, and TCRdb's table has in-frame clones only and misses some. The data contain about 40,000 clones, about four fifths of them singletons. Sequencing was performed on CD4+ T cells sorted from PBMCs after approximately 19-hour stimulation, taken from a patient who received antiretroviral therapy. The receptors derive from an adult man with HIV who was CMV-seropositive.

The chain employs TRBV5-1 and TRBJ2-7, with unresolved D. This CDR3 has 15 amino acids. Germline-derived CDR1 and CDR2 are SGHRS and YFSETQ. Trimming left V 1 base short and J 0 bases short, with 11 bases between. The chain's CDR3 is CASSLTAGSSYEQYF. The CDR3 DNA follows: TGCGCCAGCAGCTTGACGGCCGGCAGCTCCTACGAGCAGTACTTC.

This clone appeared a few times. This chain joins TRBV5-4 and TRBJ2-5; D is unresolved. V shed 4 bases and J shed 7 bases, with 14 bases lying between them. This CDR3 spans 13 amino acids. Germline V gives CDR1 SGHNT, CDR2 YYREEE (reference sequence). CDR3 in amino acids: CASSLDQVATQYF. The CDR3 region has the DNA TGTGCCAGCAGCCTCGATCAAGTGGCGACCCAGTACTTC.

The J gene is TRBJ1-2, the V gene TRBV6-5; possible D gene TRBD1, 5 bases. CDR1 and CDR2 (germline): MNHEY, SVGAGI. V was shortened by 5 bases and J by 0 bases, with 10 bases between the two germline ends. This CDR3 contains 14 residues. In DNA, the CDR3 is TGTGCCAGCAGTCCAAGGGGATCTAACTATGGCTACACCTTC. Protein sequence: CASSPRGSNYGYTF.

This clone has more than one count but fewer than ten. The CDR3, as DNA: TGTGCCAGTACCAGAGGGGGCTCTGGAAACACCATATATTTT. Protein: CASTRGGSGNTIYF. The chain combines TRBV19 with TRBJ1-3, with a tentative D call TRBD1 (6 bases). Trimming left V 7 bases short and J 0 bases short, with 10 bases between. This CDR3 has 14 residues. Germline values: CDR1 LNHDA, CDR2 SQIVND (reference sequence).

V is TRBV12-3 or TRBV12-4 and J is TRBJ1-6, with TRBD1 as a possible D gene (6 bases). CDR3 length: 13 amino acids. V was trimmed by 5 bases and J by 10 bases, leaving 12 bases between them. CDR3 in DNA: TGTGCCAGCAGTCTAACAGGGAGGTCACCCCTCCACTTT. Translation: CASSLTGRSPLHF.

This rearrangement joins TRBV19 to TRBJ2-1, with D possibly TRBD2 on 5 matching bases. CDR1 is LNHDA and CDR2 is SQIVND in the germline V gene (reference sequence). The CDR3 runs 15 residues. V lost 5 bases, J lost 2 bases, and 13 bases lay in between. DNA of the CDR3: TGTGCCAGTAGTCCCGAGAGGACTCCCTACAATGAGCAGTTCTTC. This gives the protein CASSPERTPYNEQFF.

The chain couples TRBV3-1 (or the pseudogene TRBV3-2) to TRBJ1-6, with D hard to call. The CDR3 length is 15 residues. The ends were cut back, 4 bases at V and 5 bases at J, with 12 bases in the middle. The germline V gene has CDR1 LGHDT and CDR2 YNNKEL (reference sequence). In DNA, the CDR3 is TGTGCCAGCAGCCCCGGTGGGAGTCATAATTCACCCCTCCACTTT. This codes for CASSPGGSHNSPLHF.

The chain couples TRBV20-1 to TRBJ2-1, with 8 bases fitting TRBD1. Germline trimming cut 3 bases from V and 6 bases from J; bases unmatched to any gene: 10. Germline CDR1 and CDR2: DFQATT and SNEGSKA (reference sequence). The CDR3 sequence is 15 residues long. The DNA of the CDR3 is TGCAGTGCTAGTCTCAACCCGACAGGGGTCAATGAGCAGTTCTTC. Encoded protein: CSASLNPTGVNEQFF.

This clone occurred a few times. CDR3 in amino acids: CAIKDVSNQPQHF. Written as DNA, the CDR3 is TGTGCCATCAAAGACGTTAGCAATCAGCCCCAGCATTTT. The rearrangement links TRBV10-3 to TRBJ1-5; no clear D gene. Germline CDR1 and CDR2: ENHRY and SYGVKD. The CDR3 runs 13 residues. With 7 bases removed from V and 0 bases from J, the gap between germline ends came to 7 bases.

This clone was recorded once. The chain uses TRBV15 and TRBJ1-5; tentatively, D is TRBD1 (5 bases). Germline values: CDR1 LNHNV, CDR2 YYDKDF (reference sequence). CDR3 size: 15 residues. V was cut by 1 base and J by 8 bases, with 15 bases left in between. CDR3 in DNA: TGTGCCACCAGCAGAGGTGGGGAGACGGGGGAGCCCCAGCATTTT. This codes for CATSRGGETGEPQHF.